These 11 T cell receptor beta chains originate from one sample sequenced in a study of T cell responses to AZD1222 COVID-19 vaccine. Method: immunoSEQ multiplex PCR; TCRdb's copy keeps in-frame clones and lacks some. The repertoire consists of about 110,000 clones, with about four fifths occurring once and the leading ten covering about 9.4%. The sequencing here drew on peripheral blood, taken on day 0 of AZD1222 vaccination. The receptors originated from an adult in good health.

The chain employs TRBV6-5 and TRBJ2-6, with D hard to call. The CDR3 consists of 13 residues. CDR1 and CDR2 from the germline V gene are MNHEY and SVGAGI. Trimming shortened V by 4 bases and J by 2 bases, and 3 bases separated the two germline ends. The CDR3 DNA is TGTGCCAGCAGTTCCCCTGGGGCCAACGTCCTGACTTTC. Translation gives CASSSPGANVLTF.

CDR3 bases: TGCAGCGTTGAGTTGGGAGCGTGGGGCTCTGGAAACACCATATATTTT. This gives the protein CSVELGAWGSGNTIYF. The chain uses TRBV29-1 and TRBJ1-3; D remains unclear. Germline CDR1 reads SQVTM; CDR2 reads ANQGSEA. The CDR3 consists of 16 residues. The V gene lost 3 bases and the J gene lost 0 bases, with 15 bases spanning the gap. The full variable domain, rest sourced from reference TRBV29-1 and TRBJ1-3, is SAVISQKPSRDICQRGTSLTIQCQVDSQVTMMFWYRQQPGQSLTLIATANQGSEATYESGFVIDKFPISRPNLTFSTLTVSNMSPEDSSIYLCSVELGAWGSGNTIYFGEGSWLTVV.

This clone showed up just a few times. This sequence joins TRBV2 and TRBJ2-3; D gene ambiguous. The CDR3 is made up of 14 amino acids. Trimming removed 8 bases at V and 0 bases at J, with 12 bases between. CDR1 and CDR2 from the germline V gene are SNHLY and FYNNEI. CDR3 amino acids: CASESVESTDTQYF. The CDR3 DNA follows: TGTGCCAGCGAGAGTGTCGAGAGCACAGATACGCAGTATTTT.

This chain joins TRBV7-3 and TRBJ1-6; D perhaps matches TRBD1 (6 bases). The germline V gene has CDR1 SGHTA and CDR2 FQGTGA. The CDR3 runs to 16 residues. Trimming pared 1 base from V and 4 bases from J, leaving 11 bases between. The CDR3 DNA sequence: TGTGCCAGCAGCTTAATTGAGGACAGTTATAATTCACCCCTCCACTTT. Protein sequence: CASSLIEDSYNSPLHF.

The chain carries TRBV18 and TRBJ1-1; D is ambiguous. The CDR3 length is 13 residues. In germline, CDR1 is KGHSH, CDR2 LQKENI. V was cut by 4 bases and J by 7 bases, with 13 bases left in between. The CDR3 bases are TGTGCCAGCTCACTACAGTATCCGGGTGAAGCTTTCTTT. Its protein product is CASSLQYPGEAFF.

The rearrangement links TRBV29-1 to TRBJ1-1; 9 bases are shared with TRBD1. This CDR3 has 14 amino acids. Germline CDR1 is SQVTM and CDR2 is ANQGSEA. Losses at the gene ends were 6 bases for V and 5 bases for J; bases not matched to a gene: 10. For the CDR3, the DNA is TGCAGCGTCGGGACAGGGAGGACACTAACTGAAGCTTTCTTT. This translates into CSVGTGRTLTEAFF.

The J gene is TRBJ2-3, the V gene TRBV9, with 8 bases that match TRBD1. Trimming cost V 0 bases and J 5 bases; bases outside gene matches: 5. The CDR3 sequence is 15 residues long. Per the germline V gene, CDR1 is SGDLS and CDR2 is YYNGEE. The CDR3 protein is CASSVVAGGLDTQYF. CDR3 DNA: TGTGCCAGCAGCGTAGTGGCAGGGGGCTTAGATACGCAGTATTTT.

The CDR3 bases are TGTGCCAGTAGTTTCGGGACTAGCGACCCAGATACGCAGTATTTT. Translating gives CASSFGTSDPDTQYF. The chain combines TRBV19 with TRBJ2-3; 10 bases are a match to TRBD2. Trimming cost V 5 bases and J 4 bases; bases outside gene matches: 6. This CDR3 spans 15 amino acids. Germline CDR1 is LNHDA and CDR2 is SQIVND (reference sequence).

V is TRBV5-1 and J is TRBJ1-3, with TRBD1 as a possible D gene (5 bases). Germline CDR1 and CDR2: SGHRS and YFSETQ. The CDR3 sequence is 18 residues long. The V gene lost 0 bases and the J gene lost 0 bases, with 16 bases spanning the gap. The CDR3 sequence is CASSLAGDPAGSGNTIYF. CDR3 coding DNA: TGCGCCAGCAGCTTGGCCGGGGACCCTGCGGGCTCTGGAAACACCATATATTTT.

This sequence joins TRBV6-1 and TRBJ2-4; TRBD1 is a possible D gene (6 bases). Germline assignment: CDR1 MNHNS and CDR2 SASEGT. The CDR3 length is 16 residues. Trimming took off 0 bases at V and 6 bases at J, with 15 bases between the two ends. DNA of the CDR3: TGTGCCAGCAGTGAAGCGCTTCAGGGGCTGAGAAACATTCAGTACTTC. Amino acid sequence: CASSEALQGLRNIQYF.

Here the CDR3 DNA reads TGTGCCAGCAGCTTACCGGGGGCCAACGTCCTGACTTTC. Translation: CASSLPGANVLTF. V is TRBV11-3 and J is TRBJ2-6; D remains ambiguous. The germline V and J ends were trimmed by 2 bases and 4 bases, with 3 bases remaining between them. From germline, CDR1 is SGHNT and CDR2 YENEEA. This CDR3 is 13 amino acids long.